This T cell receptor beta chain stems from a study of blood T cell repertoires in COVID-19. Looking at the study overall: Samples of COVID-19 (acute and convalescent) were obtained from the United States, Italy and Spain. T cells, B-cell-depleted T cells, or PBMCs provided the cDNA or gDNA that served as material.

The CDR3 covers 18 residues. CDR1 is SGHNT and CDR2 is YENEEA in the germline V gene. The ends were cut back, 1 base at V and 3 bases at J, with 19 bases in the middle. Enrolled during active infection, Seattle patients were then followed longitudinally. In the authors' methods: Amplification of reference gene primers provided the estimated nucleated cell counts. Clones were sequenced by immunoSEQ multiplex PCR, and TCRdb holds only the in-frame ones, with some missing. V and J calls and clone size follow that table, whereas D and trimming were derived from the DNA. The sample records fewer than 300,000 clones, approximately 84% being singletons.

The chain employs TRBV11-3 and TRBJ2-1; D call uncertain. Specimen: peripheral blood. This clonotype was sampled from a human donor with COVID-19, enrolled during active disease. The donor label of this sample is uncertain. This CDR3 reads CASSLGREAGSSYNEQFF. As DNA, the CDR3 is TGTGCCAGCAGCTTAGGGAGAGAAGCCGGATCAAGCTACAATGAGCAGTTCTTC.